The 12 T cell receptor beta chains listed next were all sequenced from one sample in a study of OX40 agonist ivuxolimab in advanced cancers. TCRdb keeps only in-frame clones here, not all; method: immunoSEQ multiplex PCR. Among some 49,000 clones listed, nearly 80% were seen once. This material consisted of CD4+ or CD8+ T cells sorted from blood, taken in a trial of the OX40 agonist ivuxolimab. The receptors stem from an adult with an advanced solid tumor such as melanoma, head and neck, liver or kidney cancer.

V and J are TRBV11-2 and TRBJ1-1; D gene uncertain. The germline gives CDR1 SGHAT, CDR2 FQNNGV. The CDR3 consists of 16 residues. Trimming pared 0 bases from V and 0 bases from J, leaving 11 bases between. CDR3 DNA: TGTGCCAGCAGCTTAGATTCTCCGGCGTTGAACACTGAAGCTTTCTTT. It yields the protein CASSLDSPALNTEAFF.

The J gene is TRBJ1-5, the V gene TRBV19, with D maybe TRBD1 (6 bases). This CDR3 contains 12 residues. V shed 9 bases and J shed 3 bases, with 9 bases lying between them. Germline CDR1 is LNHDA and CDR2 is SQIVND (reference sequence). The CDR3 DNA sequence: TGTGCCAGCAGGGGATTCAATCAGCCCCAGCATTTT. As protein: CASRGFNQPQHF.

For this clone: This specimen includes other DNA sequences encoding the same CDR3. The CDR3 DNA sequence: TGTGCCAGCAGTTTAAATCCCGTAGCGCTCTACGAGCAGTACTTC. This sequence encodes CASSLNPVALYEQYF. This chain connects TRBV27 to TRBJ2-7; D is perhaps TRBD2 (5 bases). The germline gives CDR1 MNHEY, CDR2 SMNVEV (reference sequence). The CDR3 totals 15 residues. Trimming took 2 bases from V and 3 from J, leaving 14 bases between them.

This clone was seen just once. Other nucleotide sequences in the sample specify the same CDR3. This sequence joins TRBV19 and TRBJ1-2; D unclear. The CDR3 sequence is 16 residues long. The V end lost 3 bases, the J end lost 0 bases, and 14 bases lay between the germline ends. Germline assignment: CDR1 LNHDA and CDR2 SQIVND (reference sequence). The CDR3 coding sequence is TGTGCCAGTAGTATGGAAAGGTTGCGACCTAACTATGGCTACACCTTC. Protein: CASSMERLRPNYGYTF.

J is TRBJ2-3 and V is TRBV27; tentatively, D is TRBD1 (5 bases). Germline V gene data show CDR1 as MNHEY and CDR2 as SMNVEV (reference sequence). The CDR3 has 17 amino acids. Trimming pared 6 bases from V and 2 bases from J, leaving 21 bases between. CDR3 residues: CASSLQGRGLYTDTQYF. The CDR3 DNA sequence: TGTGCCAGCAGCCTTCAGGGAAGGGGCCTCTACACAGATACGCAGTATTTT.

The chain links TRBV4-1 to TRBJ2-7, with D tentatively TRBD1 or TRBD2 (7 bases each). The CDR3 covers 16 residues. V was trimmed by 4 bases and J by 6 bases, leaving 22 bases between them. CDR1 is MGHRA and CDR2 is YSYEKL in the germline V gene. The CDR3 sequence: CASSLWGGDRCPEQYF. The CDR3 nucleotides are TGCGCCAGCAGCCTCTGGGGGGGGGACAGATGTCCCGAGCAGTACTTC.

The rearrangement uses TRBV10-3 and TRBJ1-1, with 10 bases that match TRBD1. This CDR3 is built from 14 residues. Germline assignment: CDR1 ENHRY and CDR2 SYGVKD. V shed 7 bases and J 3 bases; nucleotides not matched to a gene: 5. The CDR3 DNA reads as TGTGCCATCACTCGGACAGGGGGGGACACTGAAGCTTTCTTT. It specifies CAITRTGGDTEAFF.

This clone has just one count. This sequence joins TRBV6-5 and TRBJ2-7; D ambiguous. Trimming pared 6 bases from V and 2 bases from J, leaving 17 bases between. This CDR3 comprises 15 residues. Germline V gene sequence: CDR1 MNHEY, CDR2 SVGAGI. Here the CDR3 DNA reads TGTGCCAGCAGCCTGACGGCTATCCTCACCTACGAGCAGTACTTC. This sequence encodes CASSLTAILTYEQYF.

The gene calls are TRBV27 and TRBJ2-7; D possibly corresponds to TRBD2 (5 bases). This CDR3 is 13 amino acids long. V shed 4 bases and J shed 6 bases, with 13 bases lying between them. Germline V CDR1 and CDR2: MNHEY, SMNVEV (reference sequence). This CDR3 reads CASSSTSYREQYF. CDR3 bases: TGTGCCAGCAGTTCCACTAGTTACCGCGAGCAGTACTTC.

The J gene is TRBJ2-7, the V gene TRBV5-1; 10 bases fit TRBD2. CDR1 is SGHRS and CDR2 is YFSETQ in the germline V gene. CDR3 length equals 15 residues. The ends lost 4 bases at V and 3 bases at J; junction bases unmatched: 7. The CDR3 DNA follows: TGCGCCAGCAGCCGGGCCGGGACTAGCGACTACGAGCAGTACTTC. Protein: CASSRAGTSDYEQYF.

Details on this clone: This CDR3 is also generated by other DNA sequences in the sample. The chain combines TRBV10-1 with TRBJ2-5; unclear D gene. CDR1 and CDR2 (germline): WNHNN, SYGVQD (reference sequence). Trimming shortened V by 2 bases and J by 2 bases, and 6 bases separated the two germline ends. The CDR3 is 13 residues long. CDR3 protein: CASSEGLQETQYF. In DNA, the CDR3 is TGCGCCAGCAGTGAGGGGCTTCAAGAGACCCAGTACTTC.

The chain couples TRBV7-9 to TRBJ1-1, with a possible D match to TRBD1 (5 bases). CDR1 is SEHNR, CDR2 FQNEAQ, per germline (reference sequence). The CDR3 spans 15 residues. The V and J ends lost 4 bases and 2 bases respectively, with 14 bases between them. CDR3 in DNA: TGTGCCAGCAGCTCTAACCGGGGCGAAAACACTGAAGCTTTCTTT. This sequence encodes CASSSNRGENTEAFF.